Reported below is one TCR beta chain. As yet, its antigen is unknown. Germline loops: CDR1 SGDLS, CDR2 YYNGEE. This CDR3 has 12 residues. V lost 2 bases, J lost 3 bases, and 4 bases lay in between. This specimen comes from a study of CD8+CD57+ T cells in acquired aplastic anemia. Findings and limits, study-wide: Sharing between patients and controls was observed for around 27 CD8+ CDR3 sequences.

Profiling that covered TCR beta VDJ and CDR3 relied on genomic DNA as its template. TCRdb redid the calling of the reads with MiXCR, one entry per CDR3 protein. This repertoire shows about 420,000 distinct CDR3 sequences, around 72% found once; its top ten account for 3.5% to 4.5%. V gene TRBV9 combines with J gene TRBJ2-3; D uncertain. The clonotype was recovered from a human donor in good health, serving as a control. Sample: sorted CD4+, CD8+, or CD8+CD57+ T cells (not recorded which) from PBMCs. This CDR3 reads CASSVGTDTQYF. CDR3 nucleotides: TGTGCCAGCAGCGTGGGGACAGATACGCAGTATTTT. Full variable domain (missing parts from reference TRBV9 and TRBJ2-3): DSGVTQTPKHLITATGQRVTLRCSPRSGDLSVYWYQQSLDQGLQFLIQYYNGEERAKGNILERFSAQQFPDLHSELNLSSLELGDSALYFCASSVGTDTQYFGPGTRLTVL.